This TCR beta chain is drawn from a study of blood T cell repertoires in COVID-19. Study as a whole: From the United States, Italy and Spain came samples of acute and convalescent COVID-19. PBMCs, B-cell-depleted T cells, or T cells provided the cDNA or gDNA that made up the material.

V lost 3 bases, J lost 6 bases, and 19 bases stayed unmatched. CDR1 SGDLS and CDR2 YYNGEE come from the germline V gene. This CDR3 region has 21 residues. Methods used by the authors: Estimated nucleated cell counts came from reference gene primer amplification. This table comes from immunoSEQ multiplex PCR, and its TCRdb copy is limited to in-frame clones, with some not included. V and J calls and clone size follow that table, whereas D and trimming were derived from the DNA. This table has some 200,000 clones, approximately 84% appearing once. This sequence was found in a woman younger than 45 who had recovered from COVID-19. Sample: peripheral blood. V is TRBV9 and J is TRBJ2-2, with 14 bases lining up with TRBD2. The CDR3 region is CASSAPPRDTTSGRAAGELFF. CDR3 coding DNA: TGTGCCAGCAGCGCCCCCCCACGGGACACGACTAGCGGGAGGGCCGCCGGGGAGCTGTTTTTT.